This T cell receptor (beta chain) is drawn from a study of vaccination and CD4 T cells after COVID-19. In germline, CDR1 is LNHDA, CDR2 SQIVND (reference sequence). The CDR3 runs 15 residues. V was clipped by 3 bases and J by 3 bases, with 12 bases between them. The treatment here: approximately nine-day PBMC culture with coronavirus spike peptide pools or control peptides (ViraFEST assay). An Oncomine TCR Beta short-read assay was used to sequence the DNA from cultured CD4+ T cells. MiXCR, run by TCRdb on the PCR reads, gives a single entry per CDR3 protein. The sample lists about 7,000 distinct CDR3 sequences, around 25% seen once, with 8% to 10% in the top ten. On this clonotype itself: Antigen unknown.

The V call is TRBV19, the J call TRBJ1-5; no definite D call. This specimen was CD4+ T cells from blood, cultured in vitro, taken after SARS-CoV-2 vaccination. This sequence was found in a human donor who had recovered from COVID-19. As DNA, the CDR3 is TGTGCCAGTAGTATTTACGGACTGGTCAATCAGCCCCAGCATTTT. Amino acids: CASSIYGLVNQPQHF. The whole variable domain, filled in from reference TRBV19 and TRBJ1-5, reads DGGITQSPKYLFRKEGQNVTLSCEQNLNHDAMYWYRQDPGQGLRLIYYSQIVNDFQKGDIAEGYSVSREKKESFPLTVTSAQKNPTAFYLCASSIYGLVNQPQHFGDGTRLSIL.